Included here is one T cell receptor beta chain sequence, with context. This sample is drawn from a study of blood T cell repertoires in COVID-19. The V segment lost 1 base and the J segment 8 bases; nucleotides outside the gene matches: 11. The germline CDR1 and CDR2 sequences are SGHVS and FQNEAQ. This CDR3 has 16 amino acids. TCRdb keeps only in-frame clones here, not all; method: immunoSEQ multiplex PCR. The sample has 150,000 to 200,000 clones, under 85% seen once. This chain uses TRBV7-8 with TRBJ2-3, with TRBD2 identical over 8 bases. Material for sequencing was peripheral blood. This clonotype originated in a man aged 55 to 69 who had recovered from COVID-19. CDR3 region: CASSLEAAGVIGTQYF. The CDR3 DNA reads TGTGCCAGCAGCTTAGAGGCAGCGGGGGTTATAGGTACGCAGTATTTT.